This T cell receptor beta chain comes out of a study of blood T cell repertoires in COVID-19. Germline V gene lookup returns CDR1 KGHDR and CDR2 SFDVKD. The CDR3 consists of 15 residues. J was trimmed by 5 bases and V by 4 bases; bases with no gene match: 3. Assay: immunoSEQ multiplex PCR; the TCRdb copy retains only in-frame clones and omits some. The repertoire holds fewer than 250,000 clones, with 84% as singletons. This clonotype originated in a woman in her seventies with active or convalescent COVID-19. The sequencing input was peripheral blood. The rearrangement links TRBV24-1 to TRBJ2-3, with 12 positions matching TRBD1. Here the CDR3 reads CATSDGTGGQDTQYF. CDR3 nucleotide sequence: TGTGCCACCAGTGACGGGACAGGGGGCCAAGATACGCAGTATTTT.